This T cell receptor (beta chain) stems from a study of blood T cell repertoires in COVID-19. Study details: Italy, Spain and the United States were the sources of the convalescent and acute COVID-19 samples.

Here immunoSEQ multiplex PCR was the method, and the copy in TCRdb shows in-frame clones only, minus some. The repertoire holds 80,000 to 130,000 clones, with more than 85% as singletons. The CDR3 runs 16 residues. V lost 3 bases, J lost 7 bases, and 4 bases stayed unmatched. Germline CDR1 and CDR2: LNHDA and SQIVND (reference sequence). The sample taken for sequencing was peripheral blood. The chain joins TRBV19 to TRBJ1-6; TRBD1 aligns across 12 bases. This receptor was taken from a man between 60 and 75 years old with acute or convalescent COVID-19. CDR3 amino acids: CASSMSGTGGNSPLHF. CDR3 DNA: TGTGCCAGTAGTATGTCCGGGACAGGGGGCAATTCACCCCTCCACTTT.